Following are 14 T cell receptor beta chains from one sample sequenced in a study of cytomegalovirus exposure and HLA in healthy donors. The PCR ran on 60 Vbeta and 13 Jbeta primers. Profiled with immunoSEQ multiplex PCR; TCRdb holds only in-frame clones, not every one. Among 100,000 to 120,000 clones, 10% to 15% were seen once, and the ten largest hold around 16%. The specimen sequenced was PBMCs. The receptors come from a man aged 35-49 years in good health and CMV-seropositive.

This clone showed up just a few times. V is TRBV27 and J is TRBJ2-7; no definite D call. Trimming took 5 bases from V and 2 from J, leaving 13 bases between them. The CDR3 runs to 14 residues. Germline-derived CDR1 and CDR2 are MNHEY and SMNVEV (reference sequence). The CDR3: CASSPLAKPYEQYF. The CDR3 DNA sequence: TGTGCCAGCAGTCCCCTGGCAAAACCCTACGAGCAGTACTTC.

This clone was seen a handful of times. This chain joins TRBV18 and TRBJ2-3; D unresolved. The CDR3 contains 15 residues. Trimming left V 1 base short and J 2 bases short, with 10 bases between. Germline V gene lookup returns CDR1 KGHSH and CDR2 LQKENI. The CDR3 region is CASSPLISYTDTQYF. CDR3 nucleotide sequence: TGTGCCAGCTCACCACTGATCAGTTACACAGATACGCAGTATTTT.

This chain links TRBV6-6 with TRBJ2-2, with a possible D match to TRBD1 (6 bases). The length of the CDR3 is 14 residues. Trimming removed 4 bases at V and 5 bases at J, with 11 bases between. Germline values: CDR1 MNHNY, CDR2 SVGAGI (reference sequence). This CDR3 is CASSFQGNTGELFF. CDR3 nucleotide sequence: TGTGCCAGCAGTTTCCAGGGGAATACCGGGGAGCTGTTTTTT.

This clone turned up a few times. The chain recombines TRBV6-1 with TRBJ1-4; 9 positions agree with TRBD1. This CDR3 comprises 14 residues. The ends lost 6 bases at V and 4 bases at J; junction bases unmatched: 3. CDR1 and CDR2 from the germline V gene are MNHNS and SASEGT. CDR3 in DNA: TGTGCCAGCAGGGGACAGGGCCATAATGAAAAACTGTTTTTT. The encoded protein is CASRGQGHNEKLFF.

V and J are TRBV7-9 and TRBJ2-7, with TRBD2 as a possible D gene (6 bases). Looked up from germline, CDR1 is SEHNR and CDR2 is FQNEAQ (reference sequence). V dropped 5 bases and J dropped 3 bases, with 11 bases sitting between them. The CDR3 runs to 13 residues. The CDR3 loop reads CASSPREHYEQYF. The CDR3 DNA reads TGTGCCAGCAGCCCCCGGGAGCACTACGAGCAGTACTTC.

This clone has just a few counts. The chain is built from TRBV10-3 and TRBJ2-5; TRBD1 aligns across 7 bases. V was clipped by 0 bases and J by 1 base; unmatched bases: 5. CDR1 is ENHRY and CDR2 is SYGVKD in the germline V gene. This CDR3 has 16 amino acids. The CDR3 DNA is TGTGCCATCAGTGAGTCCAGAGGGGGCCCCCAAGAGACCCAGTACTTC. Protein sequence: CAISESRGGPQETQYF.

The chain has TRBV27 and TRBJ2-7, with TRBD1 identical over 8 bases. CDR3 length equals 14 residues. Losses at the gene ends were 3 bases for V and 5 bases for J; bases not matched to a gene: 6. Germline CDR1 reads MNHEY; CDR2 reads SMNVEV (reference sequence). CDR3 coding DNA: TGTGCCAGCAGTTTGACAGGGGATTTCCACGAGCAGTACTTC. Translation: CASSLTGDFHEQYF.

This clone turned up a few times. The chain links TRBV28 to TRBJ1-2; 9 bases map to TRBD1. V shed 3 bases and J 4 bases; nucleotides not matched to a gene: 6. The CDR3 spans 15 residues. From germline, CDR1 is MDHEN and CDR2 SYDVKM. This CDR3 reads CASSFLDRGGYGYTF. The CDR3 region has the DNA TGTGCCAGCAGTTTCTTGGACAGGGGAGGCTATGGCTACACCTTC.

This chain links TRBV29-1 with TRBJ2-1; a possible D gene is TRBD1 (6 bases). Germline assignment: CDR1 SQVTM and CDR2 ANQGSEA. V was pared by 3 bases and J by 8 bases, with 14 bases between. The CDR3 has 13 residues. The CDR3 DNA reads as TGCAGCGTTGACACCGGGACAATCGATGAGCAGTTCTTC. It encodes CSVDTGTIDEQFF.

In this sample, this clone turned up a few times. This rearrangement joins TRBV6-5 to TRBJ2-7; maybe TRBD1 (6 bases). V lost 5 bases to trimming and J lost 0 bases, with 11 bases between them. Germline values: CDR1 MNHEY, CDR2 SVGAGI. The CDR3 sequence is 14 residues long. This CDR3 reads CASSTGQHSYEQYF. CDR3 nucleotides: TGTGCCAGCAGTACAGGGCAGCACTCCTACGAGCAGTACTTC.

This clone was observed a handful of times. This rearrangement joins TRBV5-6 to TRBJ2-2, with 9 nucleotides matching TRBD1. Looked up from germline, CDR1 is SGHDT and CDR2 is YYEEEE. V gave up 3 bases and J gave up 4 bases; unmatched junction bases: 1. The CDR3 loop spans 14 amino acids. CDR3 bases: TGTGCCAGCAGCTACAGGGGGCGCACCGGGGAGCTGTTTTTT. Encoded protein: CASSYRGRTGELFF. Based on the CDR3 plus reference TRBV5-6 and TRBJ2-2, the full variable domain is DAGVTQSPTHLIKTRGQQVTLRCSPKSGHDTVSWYQQALGQGPQFIFQYYEEEERQRGNFPDRFSGHQFPNYSSELNVNALLLGDSALYLCASSYRGRTGELFFGEGSRLTVL.

This clone was observed a handful of times. The chain employs TRBV6-4 and TRBJ2-1, with TRBD2 matching 7 bases. Germline V gives CDR1 MRHNA, CDR2 SNTAGT. V lost 7 bases, J lost 5 bases, and 5 bases stayed unmatched. The CDR3 runs 13 residues. CDR3 amino acids: CASKASGNNEQFF. The CDR3 nucleotides read TGTGCCAGCAAGGCTAGCGGCAACAATGAGCAGTTCTTC.

This chain joins TRBV5-4 and TRBJ2-3; 7 nucleotides align to TRBD2. This CDR3 spans 15 amino acids. Germline V gene data show CDR1 as SGHNT and CDR2 as YYREEE (reference sequence). J gave up 3 bases and V 2 bases, and 6 bases lay outside the gene matches. Written as DNA, the CDR3 is TGTGCCAGCAGCTTAGAGGGAGGGTGGACAGATACGCAGTATTTT. The encoded protein is CASSLEGGWTDTQYF.

This clone turned up a few times. The V and J genes are TRBV10-3 and TRBJ2-1; D might be TRBD1 (6 bases). Germline CDR1 is ENHRY and CDR2 is SYGVKD. This CDR3 spans 13 amino acids. V was shortened by 3 bases and J by 10 bases, with 13 bases between the two germline ends. The CDR3: CAISDIQGGEQFF. The CDR3 DNA reads TGTGCCATCAGTGACATACAGGGCGGGGAGCAGTTCTTC.